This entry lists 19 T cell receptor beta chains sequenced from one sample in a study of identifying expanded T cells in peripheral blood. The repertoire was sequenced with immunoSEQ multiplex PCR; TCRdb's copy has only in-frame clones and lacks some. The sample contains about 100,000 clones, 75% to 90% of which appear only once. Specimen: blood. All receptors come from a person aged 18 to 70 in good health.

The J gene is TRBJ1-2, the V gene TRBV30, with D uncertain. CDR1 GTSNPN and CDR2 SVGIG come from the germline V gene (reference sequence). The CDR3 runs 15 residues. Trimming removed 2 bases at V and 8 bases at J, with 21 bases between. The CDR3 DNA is TGTGCCTGGAGTCATCCCCCTACAGCTTCGAGAGGCTACACCTTC. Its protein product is CAWSHPPTASRGYTF.

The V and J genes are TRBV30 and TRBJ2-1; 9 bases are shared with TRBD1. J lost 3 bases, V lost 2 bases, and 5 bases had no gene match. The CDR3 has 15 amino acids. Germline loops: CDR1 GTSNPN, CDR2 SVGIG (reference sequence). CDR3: CAWSLGTGHYNEQFF. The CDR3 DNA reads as TGTGCCTGGAGTCTCGGGACAGGGCACTACAATGAGCAGTTCTTC.

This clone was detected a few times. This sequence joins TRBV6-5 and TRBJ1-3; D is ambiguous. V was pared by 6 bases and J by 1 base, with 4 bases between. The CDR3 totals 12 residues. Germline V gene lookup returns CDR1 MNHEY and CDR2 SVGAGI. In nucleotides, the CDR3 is TGTGCCAGCAGAGGATCTGGAAACACCATATATTTT. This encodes CASRGSGNTIYF.

As DNA, the CDR3 is TGTGCCATCAGTGAGTTCGACAGCCCAAATGAAAAACTGTTTTTT. Its translation: CAISEFDSPNEKLFF. J is TRBJ1-4 and V is TRBV10-3; possibly TRBD1 for D (5 bases). CDR1 and CDR2 (germline): ENHRY, SYGVKD. This CDR3 comprises 15 residues. The V end was cut by 1 base, the J end by 5 bases, with 11 bases between.

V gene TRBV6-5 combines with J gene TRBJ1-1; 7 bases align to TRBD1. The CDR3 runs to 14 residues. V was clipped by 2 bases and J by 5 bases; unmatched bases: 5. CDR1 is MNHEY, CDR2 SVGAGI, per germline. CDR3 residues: CASSYAQGGTEAFF. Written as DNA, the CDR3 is TGTGCCAGCAGTTACGCGCAGGGGGGGACTGAAGCTTTCTTT.

The CDR3 DNA reads TGTGCCAGCAGCTCAGGGGACAGATCCTATGGCTACACCTTC. The encoded protein is CASSSGDRSYGYTF. The chain is built from TRBV7-9 and TRBJ1-2; 7 nucleotides align to TRBD1. The CDR3 is made up of 14 amino acids. The V gene's germline CDR1 is SEHNR and CDR2 FQNEAQ (reference sequence). The junction had 6 bases not matched to a gene; V was cut back by 4 bases and J by 4 bases.

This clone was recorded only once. DNA for the CDR3: TGCGCCAGCACTAACAGGCTCTGGAACGCTTTCTTT. Encoded protein: CASTNRLWNAFF. The V gene is TRBV10-2, the J gene TRBJ1-1, with D maybe TRBD1 (5 bases). The CDR3 is 12 residues long. The germline V gene encodes CDR1 WSHSY and CDR2 SAAADI. Trimming cost V 7 bases and J 11 bases, with 17 bases left between them.

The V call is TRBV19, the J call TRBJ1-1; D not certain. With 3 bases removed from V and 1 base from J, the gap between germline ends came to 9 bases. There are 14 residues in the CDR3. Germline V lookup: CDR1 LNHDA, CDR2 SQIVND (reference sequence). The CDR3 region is CASSMWAPNTEAFF. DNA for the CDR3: TGTGCCAGTAGTATGTGGGCACCGAACACTGAAGCTTTCTTT.

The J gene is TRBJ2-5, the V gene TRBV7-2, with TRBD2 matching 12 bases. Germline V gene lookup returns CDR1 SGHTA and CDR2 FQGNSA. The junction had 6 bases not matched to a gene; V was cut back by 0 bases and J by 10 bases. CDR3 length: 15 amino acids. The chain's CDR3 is CASSLAASGRDHQYF. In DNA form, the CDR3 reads TGTGCCAGCAGCTTAGCAGCTAGCGGGAGGGATCACCAGTACTTC.

The CDR3 reads CASSLGSGTLGYGYTF. The CDR3 region has the DNA TGTGCCAGCAGCTTAGGTAGCGGGACCCTCGGCTATGGCTACACCTTC. This chain uses TRBV7-8 with TRBJ1-2, with D possibly matching TRBD1 (5 bases). Germline V CDR1 and CDR2: SGHVS, FQNEAQ. V lost 1 base and J lost 4, with 16 bases in between. This CDR3 spans 16 amino acids.

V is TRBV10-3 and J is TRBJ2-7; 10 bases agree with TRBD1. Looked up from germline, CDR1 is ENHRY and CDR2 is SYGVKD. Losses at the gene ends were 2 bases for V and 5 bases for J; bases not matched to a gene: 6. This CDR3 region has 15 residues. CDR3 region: CAISEPGQGDHEQYF. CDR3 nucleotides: TGTGCCATCAGTGAGCCCGGACAGGGGGACCACGAGCAGTACTTC.

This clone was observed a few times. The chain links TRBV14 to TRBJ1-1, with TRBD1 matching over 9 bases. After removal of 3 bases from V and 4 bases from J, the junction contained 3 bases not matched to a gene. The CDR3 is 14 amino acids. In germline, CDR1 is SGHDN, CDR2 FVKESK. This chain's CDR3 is CASSQGTGSTEAFF. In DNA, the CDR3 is TGTGCCAGCAGCCAGGGGACAGGGTCCACTGAAGCTTTCTTT.

CDR3 residues: CATTEGGSQPQHF. The CDR3 region has the DNA TGTGCCACCACCGAAGGGGGATCGCAGCCCCAGCATTTT. This chain uses TRBV6-4 with TRBJ1-5; perhaps TRBD1 as D (6 bases). Looked up from germline, CDR1 is MRHNA and CDR2 is SNTAGT. Trimming took 10 bases from V and 7 from J, leaving 17 bases between them. This CDR3 is 13 amino acids long.

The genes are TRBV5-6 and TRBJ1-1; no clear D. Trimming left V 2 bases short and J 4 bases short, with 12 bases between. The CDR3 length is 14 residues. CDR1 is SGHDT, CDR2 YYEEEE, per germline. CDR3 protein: CASSLVSLGTEAFF. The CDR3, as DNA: TGTGCCAGCAGCTTAGTTTCGCTGGGCACTGAAGCTTTCTTT.

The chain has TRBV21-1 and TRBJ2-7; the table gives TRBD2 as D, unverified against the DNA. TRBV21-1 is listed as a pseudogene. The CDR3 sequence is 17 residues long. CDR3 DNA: TGTGCCAGCAGCAAAAAGACACTAGCGGGGAAAACCTACGAGCAGTACTTC. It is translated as CASSKKTLAGKTYEQYF.

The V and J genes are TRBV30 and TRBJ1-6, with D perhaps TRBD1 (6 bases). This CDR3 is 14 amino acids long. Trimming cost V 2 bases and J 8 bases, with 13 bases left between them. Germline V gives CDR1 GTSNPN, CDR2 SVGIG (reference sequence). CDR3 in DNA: TGTGCCTGGAGTTCGGGACACGACGATTCACCCCTCCACTTT. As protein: CAWSSGHDDSPLHF.

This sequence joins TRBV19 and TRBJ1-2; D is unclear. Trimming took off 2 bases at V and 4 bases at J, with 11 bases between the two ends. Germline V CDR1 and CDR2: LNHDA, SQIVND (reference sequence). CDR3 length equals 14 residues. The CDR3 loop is CASSITSGSYGYTF. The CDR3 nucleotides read TGTGCCAGTAGTATAACGAGCGGGAGCTATGGCTACACCTTC. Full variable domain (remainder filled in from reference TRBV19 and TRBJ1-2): DGGITQSPKYLFRKEGQNVTLSCEQNLNHDAMYWYRQDPGQGLRLIYYSQIVNDFQKGDIAEGYSVSREKKESFPLTVTSAQKNPTAFYLCASSITSGSYGYTFGSGTRLTVV.

CDR3: CASSKGQLNEKLFF. CDR3 nucleotide sequence: TGTGCCAGCAGCAAGGGACAGCTTAATGAAAAACTGTTTTTT. The gene calls are TRBV6-6 and TRBJ1-4; 7 bases are a match to TRBD1. The J segment lost 4 bases and the V segment lost 6 bases, leaving 5 bases of the junction unmatched. The CDR3 has 14 amino acids. CDR1 is MNHNY, CDR2 SVGAGI, per germline (reference sequence).

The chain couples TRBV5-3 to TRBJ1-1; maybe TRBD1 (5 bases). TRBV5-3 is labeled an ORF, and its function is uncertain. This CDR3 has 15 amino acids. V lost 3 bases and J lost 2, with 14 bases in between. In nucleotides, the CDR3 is TGTGCCAGAAGCTACCCTTGGGGGGTCAACACTGAAGCTTTCTTT. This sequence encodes CARSYPWGVNTEAFF.